The 7 T cell receptor beta chains given below trace back to one sample, sequenced in a study of blood T cell repertoires in COVID-19. Produced via immunoSEQ multiplex PCR; TCRdb's table is partial and in-frame only. The profile shows about 210,000 clones, 84% of them singletons. Input material: peripheral blood. The receptors were gathered from a woman of 80 years or more with COVID-19, enrolled during active disease.

V usage is TRBV4-2 and J usage is TRBJ1-1; maybe TRBD1 (5 bases). Per germline, CDR1 LGHNA and CDR2 YNFKEQ. V lost 4 bases, J lost 1 base, and 10 bases lay in between. The CDR3 contains 14 residues. The CDR3 nucleotides read TGTGCCAGCAGCCGGACTACAGGGAACACTGAAGCTTTCTTT. It encodes CASSRTTGNTEAFF.

The chain has TRBV7-9 and TRBJ1-1; no clear D. CDR1 and CDR2 (germline): SEHNR, FQNEAQ (reference sequence). Trimming left V 5 bases short and J 10 bases short, with 17 bases between. The CDR3 consists of 13 residues. Written as DNA, the CDR3 is TGTGCCAGCAGCAGAGGGAGGGAAGAGGGAGCTTTCTTT. Translation gives CASSRGREEGAFF.

The chain carries TRBV5-1 and TRBJ1-1; no firm D call. The V gene's germline CDR1 is SGHRS and CDR2 YFSETQ. V shed 5 bases and J shed 0 bases, with 11 bases lying between them. The CDR3 length is 14 residues. CDR3 loop: CASRVTEMNTEAFF. In nucleotides, the CDR3 is TGCGCCAGCAGGGTTACAGAGATGAACACTGAAGCTTTCTTT. Together with reference TRBV5-1 and TRBJ1-1, the CDR3 gives the full variable domain: KAGVTQTPRYLIKTRGQQVTLSCSPISGHRSVSWYQQTPGQGLQFLFEYFSETQRNKGNFPGRFSGRQFSNSRSEMNVSTLELGDSALYLCASRVTEMNTEAFFGQGTRLTVV.

V and J are TRBV2 and TRBJ1-5, with TRBD1 matching over 9 bases. Germline V gene data show CDR1 as SNHLY and CDR2 as FYNNEI. Trimming took 7 bases from V and 4 from J; bases not matched to a gene: 11. The CDR3 runs to 16 residues. The CDR3 DNA reads as TGTGCCAGCAAGGACGCAACAGGGGGCCAAAATCAGCCCCAGCATTTT. Translating it yields CASKDATGGQNQPQHF.

About this clone itself: The germline gene is not matched at one end of the junction; a read error may be the cause. The V call is TRBV2, the J call TRBJ1-1; D perhaps matches TRBD1 (6 bases). Germline V CDR1 and CDR2: SNHLY, FYNNEI. The CDR3 is 14 amino acids. The CDR3 DNA is TGTGCCAACGAGGTGGACAGTCCTTTGGGTTCTGGTAACTTT. It specifies CANEVDSPLGSGNF. Using reference TRBV2 and TRBJ1-1 for the parts outside the CDR3, the full variable domain is EPEVTQTPSHQVTQMGQEVILRCVPISNHLYFYWYRQILGQKVEFLVSFYNNEISEKSEIFDDQFSVERPDGSNFTLKIRSTKLEDSAMYFCANEVDSPLGSGNFGQGTRLTVV.

The chain links TRBV6-5 to TRBJ1-5; tentatively, D is TRBD1 (6 bases). Germline V gene lookup returns CDR1 MNHEY and CDR2 SVGAGI. The CDR3 contains 15 residues. V dropped 8 bases and J dropped 3 bases, with 17 bases sitting between them. Written as DNA, the CDR3 is TGTGCCAGCGATCGGGACAATTTTCTCAATCAGCCCCAGCATTTT. This sequence encodes CASDRDNFLNQPQHF.

The V call is TRBV5-1, the J call TRBJ1-2; no clear D. Germline assignment: CDR1 SGHRS and CDR2 YFSETQ. The CDR3 contains 13 residues. Deletions cut 0 bases from V and 12 bases from J, with 15 bases between. The CDR3 reads CASSLAPEEVHTF. The CDR3 nucleotides read TGCGCCAGCAGCTTGGCCCCGGAAGAGGTCCACACCTTC.